The 6 T cell receptor beta chains in this list originate from one sample, sequenced in a study of blood T cells in healthy people across ages. For the second PCR, which ran for 7 to 11 cycles, a sample-barcoded 5' primer and a J-beta primer mix were used. TCRdb analysed the 5' RACE reads with MiXCR anew, one entry per CDR3 protein. The repertoire holds about a million distinct CDR3 sequences, with 51% as singletons. Specimen: blood. The receptors here all came from a woman in her fifties or sixties in good health.

V gene TRBV7-2 combines with J gene TRBJ2-1; 10 nucleotides line up with TRBD2. The CDR3 sequence is 16 residues long. Germline trimming cut 4 bases from V and 0 bases from J; bases unmatched to any gene: 3. CDR1 is SGHTA and CDR2 is FQGNSA in the germline V gene. CDR3 loop: CASSSASGGSYNEQFF. Written as DNA, the CDR3 is TGTGCCAGCAGCTCGGCTAGCGGGGGCTCCTACAATGAGCAGTTCTTC. Full variable domain (outside the CDR3, taken from reference TRBV7-2 and TRBJ2-1): GAGVSQSPSNKVTEKGKDVELRCDPISGHTALYWYRQSLGQGLEFLIYFQGNSAPDKSGLPSDRFSAERTGGSVSTLTIQRTQQEDSAVYLCASSSASGGSYNEQFFGPGTRLTVL.

A few counts support this clonotype. The gene calls are TRBV10-3 and TRBJ2-4; no reliable D call. The DNA end lines up better with TRBJ2-7; the J call may be wrong. The CDR3 loop spans 12 amino acids. In germline, CDR1 is ENHRY, CDR2 SYGVKD. The CDR3 coding sequence is TGTGCCATCAGTGAGATCTGGGTCGAGCAGTACTTC. This sequence encodes CAISEIWVEQYF.

This clonotype occurred many times. The V gene is TRBV7-2, the J gene TRBJ2-7; D is possibly TRBD1 (6 bases). The CDR3 consists of 14 residues. Germline lookup yields CDR1 SGHTA and CDR2 FQGNSA. Trimming removed 5 bases from V and 1 base from J, with 12 bases in between. CDR3 in amino acids: CASSHNRGSYEQYF. CDR3 coding DNA: TGTGCCAGCAGCCATAATAGGGGGTCCTACGAGCAGTACTTC.

The chain uses TRBV30 and TRBJ2-3; D not resolved. Germline V gene lookup returns CDR1 GTSNPN and CDR2 SVGIG (reference sequence). Trimming took off 6 bases at V and 9 bases at J, with 7 bases between the two ends. This CDR3 comprises 9 residues. CDR3 bases: TGTGCCTGCGAGGAAACGCAGTATTTT. Translation gives CACEETQYF. Drawing the rest from reference TRBV30 and TRBJ2-3, the complete variable domain is SQTIHQWPATLVQPVGSPLSLECTVEGTSNPNLYWYRQAAGRGLQLLFYSVGIGQISSEVPQNLSASRPQDRQFILSSKKLLLSDSGFYLCACEETQYFGPGTRLTVL.

The chain recombines TRBV20-1 with TRBJ2-7; unclear D gene. Germline values: CDR1 DFQATT, CDR2 SNEGSKA (reference sequence). Trimming removed 3 bases from V and 2 bases from J, with 14 bases in between. The CDR3 is 14 residues long. The CDR3 bases are TGCAGTGCTAGGTTCGGCAGGTCCGCCTACGAGCAGTACTTC. As protein: CSARFGRSAYEQYF.

V usage is TRBV11-2 and J usage is TRBJ2-7; tentative D call: TRBD2 (6 bases). The CDR3 length is 17 residues. V was pared by 0 bases and J by 3 bases, with 18 bases between. In germline, CDR1 is SGHAT, CDR2 FQNNGV. CDR3 bases: TGTGCCAGCAGCTTAGAAGTCGGGGGATCATCCTTCTACGAGCAGTACTTC. Its translation is CASSLEVGGSSFYEQYF.